The rows below give T cell receptor beta chains drawn from one sample of a study of blood T cell repertoires in COVID-19. Using immunoSEQ multiplex PCR, the repertoire was profiled, and TCRdb retains in-frame clones only, with some absent. Of a few hundred thousand clones detected, roughly 76% appear once; the ten largest clones hold 4% to 5.5%. Sequencing was carried out using peripheral blood. The source is a human donor in a cohort sampled during active COVID-19. Both conserved end residues are part of each CDR3. D genes are given only for firm matches. Not every row has a clone size; where given, it reads once, few, many or a size class.

J gene | clone size | V gene | D gene | CDR3 protein | CDR3 DNA
TRBJ2-1 | . | TRBV6-4 | TRBD2 | CASSDHPGLAPNEQFF | TGTGCCAGCAGTGACCACCCGGGACTAGCACCCAATGAGCAGTTCTTC
TRBJ2-1 | . | TRBV7-3 | TRBD2 | CASSPAGGPVYEQFF | TGTGCCAGCAGCCCAGCGGGAGGGCCCGTCTATGAGCAGTTCTTC
TRBJ1-2 | . | TRBV28 | . | CASSLLPRVNDGYTF | TGTGCCAGCAGTTTACTCCCCAGGGTTAACGATGGCTACACCTTC
TRBJ2-7 | . | TRBV2 | . | CASSANGRGYEQYF | TGTGCCAGCAGTGCAAACGGCAGGGGCTACGAGCAGTACTTC
TRBJ1-6 | . | TRBV4-1 | . | CASSQDITVYNSPLHF | TGCGCCAGCAGCCAAGATATAACAGTCTATAATTCACCCCTCCACTTT
TRBJ2-5 | once | TRBV6-5 | . | CASSYRRIAGETQYF | TGTGCCAGCAGTTACCGGCGGATCGCGGGGGAGACCCAGTACTTC
TRBJ2-1 | . | TRBV4-2 | . | CASSQDSRGNEQFF | TGTGCCAGCAGCCAAGATTCGCGGGGAAATGAGCAGTTCTTC
TRBJ2-7 | . | TRBV4-3 | . | CASSQGPEEQYF | TGCGCCAGCAGCCAAGGTCCGGAGGAGCAGTACTTC
TRBJ2-1 | many | TRBV27 | . | CASSTRDFLDEQFF | TGTGCCAGCAGTACCCGGGACTTCCTCGATGAGCAGTTCTTC
TRBJ2-3 | . | TRBV6-2/TRBV6-3 | . | CASSYAGSRDTQYF | TGTGCCAGCAGTTACGCAGGTAGTAGGGATACGCAGTATTTT
TRBJ2-6 | . | TRBV4-1 | TRBD2 | CASSQERSGGGGANVLTF | TGCGCCAGCAGCCAAGAGAGATCGGGAGGCGGGGGGGCCAACGTCCTGACTTTC
TRBJ2-3 | . | TRBV2 | TRBD2 | CASKGSGRPQDTQYF | TGTGCCAGCAAGGGTAGCGGGAGGCCCCAAGATACGCAGTATTTT
TRBJ1-1 | . | TRBV7-9 | . | CASSSTYTEAFF | TGTGCCAGCAGCTCGACTTACACTGAAGCTTTCTTT
TRBJ2-1 | . | TRBV11-3 | . | CASSLLAGDEQFF | TGTGCCAGCAGCCTGCTAGCTGGCGATGAGCAGTTCTTC
TRBJ2-6 | . | TRBV7-8 | TRBD1 | CASSLGTGVPGANVLTF | TGTGCCAGCAGCTTAGGAACAGGGGTACCCGGGGCCAACGTCCTGACTTTC
TRBJ2-7 | . | TRBV28 | . | CASSSMGHSNYEQYF | TGTGCCAGCAGTTCGATGGGACACTCGAACTACGAGCAGTACTTC